This T cell receptor beta chain was captured in a study of CD8 T cells in Susac syndrome (dated by TCRdb to about 2019). About the investigation overall: Whether CD8+ T cell activation and differentiation in Susac syndrome was antigen driven was tested using repertoire sequencing. Findings and caveats that apply to the study as a whole: The study acknowledged that relatively few individuals were included in the TCR sequencing and HLA analysis.

High-throughput TCR beta sequencing profiled peripheral blood CD8+ and CD4+ T cells from healthy donors, Susac syndrome patients and multiple sclerosis patients. The healthy donors served as controls matched for age and sex. Bulk CD8+ and CD4+ T cells were purified magnetically by negative isolation, whereas CD8+ TEMRA cells were enriched by FACS. Blood was drawn into EDTA tubes, processed within 24 hours, and PBMCs were isolated by density gradient centrifugation. PBMCs destined for TCR sequencing were cryopreserved in liquid nitrogen and later thawed in a 37 °C water bath. Purity of sorted or isolated CD4+, CD8+ and CD8+ TEMRA cells was at least 90%. The sample holds a few counts of this clonotype. Its recognized antigen is unknown. Qualities for individual bases were not recorded, and no much larger clone is one base off. RNA was extracted with the RNeasy kit and 0.5 to 1 ug was reverse transcribed using random hexamers. The immunoSEQ multiplex PCR assay, which covers 54 Vbeta and 13 Jbeta segments, was used to amplify TCR beta CDR3 regions. PCR amplification bias was corrected by using a synthetic template baseline for primer optimization and computational correction. Per the source publication's procedure: Reads were assigned to V, D and J genes according to IMGT and analyzed in immunoSEQ Analyzer, with only productive sequences retained. Clonality was computed as one minus Shannon entropy normalized by log2 of the number of productive unique sequences. For each patient and control, public and private clones were evaluated within the 100 most prevalent clones. A clone was defined as Susac-specific if it was absent from the healthy and MS cohorts, from more than 850 published viral clones and from other ImmuneACCESS disease sequences. TCRdb cleaned the public reads at Q25 with fastp, built clones with MiXCR and kept in-frame beta chains. Identical CDR3 proteins give one entry, which carries the most common genes and DNA. TCRdb, not the authors, supplied the V and J calls. This sample has 120,000 to 150,000 distinct CDR3 sequences in its table, and approximately 93% of those were observed once. In total, the top ten clones hold roughly 0.083% of the sample.

V is reduced by 4 bases and J by 3 bases, leaving a spacing of 13 bases between them. The CDR3, cysteine through phenylalanine, is 15 amino acids long. The entry retains the CDR3 DNA only, 45 bases that are in frame from base 1. For CDR1 and CDR2, the germline V gene lists MNHEY and SVGAGI. This chain is built from TRBV6-5 and TRBJ1-5; the best D guess is TRBD1, with 6 bases matching. Material: CD4+ T cells from PBMCs. The TCR originated in a human donor in good health. The DNA sequence is given as TGTGCCAGCAGTTGGGGGGCAGCCTCCAATCAGCCCCAGCATTTT. It translates to CASSWGAASNQPQHF.